These 5 T cell receptor beta chains were all obtained from the same sample, sequenced in a study of human T cells and chemical hapten exposure. TCRdb analysed the RACE reads with MiXCR anew, one entry per CDR3 protein. In the table there are around 92,000 distinct CDR3 sequences, 10% to 12% of which are singletons. The time point denotes: pre-sensitization, week 0. Stated treatment: therapeutic diphenylcyclopropenone sensitization with weekly scalp DPC. The sequences come from whole blood, collected in connection with sensitization to the hapten diphenylcyclopropenone (DPC). Every receptor here comes from an older woman with alopecia areata. Some clones in this sample may be carry-over from other donors' samples.

This clonotype was counted at least ten times. The V call is TRBV6-6, the J call TRBJ2-1; the match to TRBD2 covers 10 bases. The trim removed 0 bases at V and 4 bases at J, leaving 6 bases unmatched. The CDR3 runs to 17 residues. The germline V gene encodes CDR1 MNHNY and CDR2 SVGAGI (reference sequence). CDR3 amino acids: CASSYSPSGGLYNEQFF. CDR3 in DNA: TGTGCCAGCAGTTACTCCCCTAGCGGGGGACTTTACAATGAGCAGTTCTTC.

In this sample, this clonotype turned up many times. CDR3 amino acids: CASSSTGNQPQHF. The CDR3 bases are TGTGCCAGCAGCTCGACAGGTAATCAGCCCCAGCATTTT. V usage is TRBV12-3 or TRBV12-4 and J usage is TRBJ1-5; tentative D call: TRBD1 (6 bases). V shed 6 bases and J shed 4 bases, with 10 bases lying between them. The CDR3 spans 13 residues.

CDR3 sequence reads: CASRTEGPEQYF. The DNA of the CDR3 is TGTGCCAGCCGGACCGAGGGGCCCGAGCAGTACTTC. The genes are TRBV12-3 or TRBV12-4 and TRBJ2-7; D could derive from TRBD1 or TRBD2 (5 bases each). The CDR3 runs 12 residues. The V gene lost 8 bases and the J gene lost 6 bases, with 14 bases spanning the gap.

This clonotype has a count of ten or more. The chain links TRBV27 to TRBJ1-3, with a possible D match to TRBD1 (5 bases). V was cut by 7 bases and J by 2 bases, with 15 bases left in between. Germline V CDR1 and CDR2: MNHEY, SMNVEV (reference sequence). The length of the CDR3 is 15 residues. The CDR3 region has the DNA TGTGCCAGCACGAACGGGGGATCGACTGGAAACACCATATATTTT. As protein: CASTNGGSTGNTIYF.

This clonotype has only a few counts. The CDR3: CASSQDGSGPEETQYF. The CDR3 bases are TGCGCCAGCAGCCAAGATGGGAGTGGGCCCGAGGAGACCCAGTACTTC. J is TRBJ2-5 and V is TRBV4-1; perhaps TRBD2 as D (5 bases). V gave up 0 bases and J gave up 5 bases, with 16 bases separating them. Germline values: CDR1 MGHRA, CDR2 YSYEKL. The CDR3 is 16 amino acids.